These 27 T cell receptor beta chains originate from one sample sequenced in a study of blood T cell repertoires in COVID-19. Sequencing used immunoSEQ multiplex PCR; TCRdb keeps in-frame clones, though not all of them. The sample has about 190,000 clones, around nine tenths seen once; the top ten hold around 1.7%. The specimen sequenced was peripheral blood. These TCRs come from a man aged 18 to 29 with active or convalescent COVID-19.

The chain links TRBV6-5 to TRBJ1-1, with D uncertain. V dropped 2 bases and J dropped 0 bases, with 10 bases sitting between them. The germline V gene has CDR1 MNHEY and CDR2 SVGAGI. This CDR3 spans 15 amino acids. DNA for the CDR3: TGTGCCAGCAGTTACCTTGCGGGTCTGAACACTGAAGCTTTCTTT. Protein: CASSYLAGLNTEAFF.

The V gene is TRBV7-6, the J gene TRBJ2-7, with a weak D call TRBD1 (5 bases). The germline V gene encodes CDR1 SGHVS and CDR2 FNYEAQ. Trimming took 5 bases from V and 5 from J, leaving 25 bases between them. The CDR3 sequence is 17 residues long. The CDR3 nucleotides read TGTGCCAGCAGCCAAATTATGTTTGGGCAGGGTGTAAACGAGCAGTACTTC. Protein: CASSQIMFGQGVNEQYF.

This chain joins TRBV3-1 (or the pseudogene TRBV3-2) and TRBJ2-7, with D possibly being TRBD1 (5 bases). Germline CDR1 reads LGHDT; CDR2 reads YNNKEL (reference sequence). This CDR3 is built from 14 residues. Trimming pared 2 bases from V and 6 bases from J, leaving 14 bases between. The CDR3 region is CASSQNLPGSEQYF. The CDR3 region has the DNA TGTGCCAGCAGCCAAAACCTACCAGGGTCCGAGCAGTACTTC.

The chain joins TRBV6-5 to TRBJ1-3, with 8 bases aligning to TRBD1. V shed 4 bases, J shed 1 base, and the junction held 6 bases outside the gene matches. The V gene's germline CDR1 is MNHEY and CDR2 SVGAGI. This CDR3 is built from 16 residues. In nucleotides, the CDR3 is TGTGCCAGCAGTTCCGGGACAGGTTATTCTGGAAACACCATATATTTT. It is translated as CASSSGTGYSGNTIYF.

The genes are TRBV19 and TRBJ2-5; D may be TRBD1 (6 bases). V was trimmed by 8 bases and J by 2 bases, leaving 12 bases between them. CDR1 is LNHDA, CDR2 SQIVND, per germline (reference sequence). This CDR3 region has 13 residues. CDR3 sequence (DNA): TGTGCCAGTTCCCGAGGACAGCAAGAGACCCAGTACTTC. As protein: CASSRGQQETQYF.

J is TRBJ2-5 and V is TRBV5-5; D possibly corresponds to TRBD1 (6 bases). CDR3 length: 15 amino acids. V was shortened by 0 bases and J by 5 bases, with 14 bases between the two germline ends. CDR1 and CDR2 (germline): SGHKS, YYEKEE (reference sequence). The CDR3 is CASSLGRQGWETQYF. The CDR3 bases are TGTGCCAGCAGCTTGGGAAGGCAGGGGTGGGAGACCCAGTACTTC.

The chain couples TRBV27 to TRBJ2-1; the D gene is possibly TRBD2 (7 bases). Trimming removed 3 bases at V and 14 bases at J, with 14 bases between. Per germline, CDR1 MNHEY and CDR2 SMNVEV (reference sequence). The CDR3 has 12 amino acids. In DNA, the CDR3 is TGTGCCAGCAGTTTCGGGGGGCGCGTTAAGTTCTTC. Translating it yields CASSFGGRVKFF.

The chain recombines TRBV12-3 or TRBV12-4 with TRBJ1-2, with D tentatively TRBD1 (5 bases). The CDR3 has 13 amino acids. Trimming stripped 6 bases from V and 4 bases from J, with 12 bases between. This chain's CDR3 is CASSFGHPYGYTF. DNA of the CDR3: TGTGCCAGCAGCTTCGGACATCCCTATGGCTACACCTTC.

The V gene is TRBV27, the J gene TRBJ2-3, with 9 bases identical to TRBD1. Germline CDR1 is MNHEY and CDR2 is SMNVEV (reference sequence). J was trimmed by 2 bases and V by 0 bases; bases with no gene match: 9. This CDR3 has 18 residues. CDR3 sequence (DNA): TGTGCCAGCAGTTTATCGGGACAGGGACGCCGGGTCACAGATACGCAGTATTTT. Protein product: CASSLSGQGRRVTDTQYF.

This rearrangement joins TRBV9 to TRBJ1-4; D ambiguous. The germline CDR1 and CDR2 sequences are SGDLS and YYNGEE. This CDR3 spans 15 amino acids. The V end lost 3 bases, the J end lost 3 bases, and 12 bases lay between the germline ends. The chain's CDR3 is CASSARGWANEKLFF. In DNA form, the CDR3 reads TGTGCCAGCAGCGCCCGGGGATGGGCTAATGAAAAACTGTTTTTT.

The gene calls are TRBV12-5 and TRBJ2-2, with 8 bases lining up with TRBD1. CDR1 and CDR2 (germline): LGHNT, FRNRAP. With V trimmed by 3 bases and J by 0 bases, 15 bases remained unmatched. This CDR3 comprises 20 residues. CDR3 protein: CASGLQRGRLTGANTGELFF. The CDR3 DNA reads as TGTGCTAGTGGTTTACAGAGGGGAAGGCTGACAGGGGCGAACACCGGGGAGCTGTTTTTT.

The chain employs TRBV7-3 and TRBJ2-7; TRBD2 matches at 10 bases. CDR3 length: 14 residues. The junction had 4 bases not matched to a gene; V was cut back by 3 bases and J by 5 bases. CDR1 SGHTA and CDR2 FQGTGA come from the germline V gene. CDR3 amino acids: CASSFGLAGDEQYF. In DNA, the CDR3 is TGTGCCAGCAGCTTCGGGCTAGCGGGAGACGAGCAGTACTTC.

The J gene is TRBJ2-3, the V gene TRBV5-6; TRBD1 agrees at 8 bases. Germline V gene data show CDR1 as SGHDT and CDR2 as YYEEEE. V lost 4 bases and J lost 2; bases outside the gene matches: 6. CDR3 length: 15 amino acids. CDR3 protein: CASSVGQGPTDTQYF. The CDR3 coding sequence is TGTGCCAGCAGCGTAGGACAGGGACCCACAGATACGCAGTATTTT.

V and J are TRBV29-1 and TRBJ2-1; tentative D call: TRBD2 (6 bases). The CDR3 has 16 amino acids. Trimming removed 7 bases at V and 0 bases at J, with 19 bases between. CDR1 SQVTM and CDR2 ANQGSEA come from the germline V gene. This chain's CDR3 is CSGRSGYGSSYNEQFF. CDR3 DNA sequence: TGCAGCGGGCGATCGGGGTACGGGAGCTCCTACAATGAGCAGTTCTTC.

V gene TRBV7-8 combines with J gene TRBJ1-2; 10 bases line up with TRBD1. J lost 4 bases, V lost 5 bases, and 7 bases had no gene match. CDR3 size: 15 residues. Germline CDR1 and CDR2: SGHVS and FQNEAQ. In DNA, the CDR3 is TGTGCCAGCAGCGGCGCGGGACAGGGGTTCTATGGCTACACCTTC. This encodes CASSGAGQGFYGYTF.

The chain carries TRBV7-2 and TRBJ2-5; 7 nucleotides match TRBD2. There are 14 residues in the CDR3. Germline V CDR1 and CDR2: SGHTA, FQGNSA. V was clipped by 4 bases and J by 5 bases; unmatched bases: 7. The CDR3 region is CASSSFVGGETQYF. Written as DNA, the CDR3 is TGTGCCAGCAGCTCCTTTGTCGGGGGGGAGACCCAGTACTTC. Variable domain in full (rest from reference TRBV7-2 and TRBJ2-5): GAGVSQSPSNKVTEKGKDVELRCDPISGHTALYWYRQSLGQGLEFLIYFQGNSAPDKSGLPSDRFSAERTGGSVSTLTIQRTQQEDSAVYLCASSSFVGGETQYFGPGTRLLVL.

The genes are TRBV4-3 and TRBJ2-3, with 10 bases lining up with TRBD2. Per the germline V gene, CDR1 is LGHNA and CDR2 is YSLEER. The CDR3 is made up of 17 amino acids. The ends lost 1 base at V and 0 bases at J; junction bases unmatched: 4. The CDR3 nucleotides read TGCGCCAGCAGCCAAGGGACTAGCGGAACTAGCACAGATACGCAGTATTTT. This sequence encodes CASSQGTSGTSTDTQYF.

The chain couples TRBV7-2 to TRBJ2-7; D ambiguous. Germline V lookup: CDR1 SGHTA, CDR2 FQGNSA. V was clipped by 5 bases and J by 4 bases, with 6 bases between them. The CDR3 has 11 amino acids. CDR3 protein: CASSEQYEQYF. The CDR3 DNA reads TGTGCCAGCAGCGAACAATACGAGCAGTACTTC.

The V call is TRBV6-5, the J call TRBJ2-7, with 13 positions matching TRBD2. The CDR3 spans 13 residues. CDR1 MNHEY and CDR2 SVGAGI come from the germline V gene. The V gene end was trimmed by 6 bases and the J gene end by 10 bases; junction bases not matched to a gene: 6. CDR3 nucleotide sequence: TGTGCCAGCAGCTCCGGACTAGCGGGAGTTCAGTACTTC. This codes for CASSSGLAGVQYF.

The chain joins TRBV2 to TRBJ2-2; D is unclear. The CDR3 is 15 residues long. Trimming shortened V by 3 bases and J by 6 bases, and 14 bases separated the two germline ends. Germline V lookup: CDR1 SNHLY, CDR2 FYNNEI. CDR3 DNA: TGTGCCAGCAGTGAGGAGTCCCCGGCCGCCGGGGAGCTGTTTTTT. It translates to CASSEESPAAGELFF.

CDR3 DNA: TGTGCCACCGGAGGAGGGGGCACTCAGCCCCAGCATTTT. It translates to CATGGGGTQPQHF. The V and J genes are TRBV24-1 and TRBJ1-5; 7 bases map to TRBD1. V gave up 9 bases and J gave up 6 bases; unmatched junction bases: 7. CDR1 and CDR2 from the germline V gene are KGHDR and SFDVKD. This CDR3 comprises 13 residues.

The chain is built from TRBV15 and TRBJ1-5; 7 bases line up with TRBD1. Germline CDR1 is LNHNV and CDR2 is YYDKDF (reference sequence). Trimming took 0 bases from V and 6 from J; bases not matched to a gene: 8. This CDR3 contains 16 residues. The CDR3 region has the DNA TGTGCCACCAGCAGAGATAAGGGGGCGGCTGGTCAGCCCCAGCATTTT. Protein product: CATSRDKGAAGQPQHF.

This clone was found once. The chain employs TRBV27 and TRBJ2-3; 9 nucleotides match TRBD1. Germline assignment: CDR1 MNHEY and CDR2 SMNVEV (reference sequence). The CDR3 extends over 15 amino acids. Germline trimming cut 5 bases from V and 5 bases from J; bases unmatched to any gene: 8. CDR3 region: CASSPGATGGDTQYF. The CDR3 DNA follows: TGTGCCAGCAGTCCGGGGGCGACAGGGGGAGATACGCAGTATTTT.

In regard to this clone: Additional DNA sequences in this sample encode the identical CDR3. This sequence joins TRBV3-1 (or the pseudogene TRBV3-2) and TRBJ2-3; 8 bases fit TRBD1. The CDR3 has 13 amino acids. Germline CDR1 reads LGHDT; CDR2 reads YNNKEL (reference sequence). Trimming cost V 7 bases and J 4 bases; bases outside gene matches: 4. The CDR3 spells CASIQTGADTQYF. The DNA for the CDR3 is TGTGCCAGCATCCAGACAGGGGCAGATACGCAGTATTTT.

This clone was seen only a few times. The identical CDR3 is also encoded by other nucleotide sequences in the sample. This chain links TRBV19 with TRBJ1-5, with 9 bases that match TRBD1. V dropped 6 bases and J dropped 4; count of bases not matched to a gene: 1. The germline V gene encodes CDR1 LNHDA and CDR2 SQIVND (reference sequence). The CDR3 has 13 amino acids. The CDR3, as DNA: TGTGCCAGTAGCGGGACAGGGAATCAGCCCCAGCATTTT. This codes for CASSGTGNQPQHF. Using reference TRBV19 and TRBJ1-5 for the parts outside the CDR3, the full variable domain is DGGITQSPKYLFRKEGQNVTLSCEQNLNHDAMYWYRQDPGQGLRLIYYSQIVNDFQKGDIAEGYSVSREKKESFPLTVTSAQKNPTAFYLCASSGTGNQPQHFGDGTRLSIL.

The chain uses TRBV30 and TRBJ1-2, with TRBD1 matching over 7 bases. CDR1 is GTSNPN, CDR2 SVGIG, per germline (reference sequence). V lost 4 bases and J lost 4; bases outside the gene matches: 6. The CDR3 length is 13 residues. The CDR3 sequence: CAWKDRRAYGYTF. CDR3 bases: TGTGCCTGGAAGGACAGGAGGGCCTATGGCTACACCTTC.

J is TRBJ2-5 and V is TRBV6-5; D perhaps matches TRBD1 (5 bases). V gave up 2 bases and J gave up 3 bases, with 7 bases separating them. CDR1 is MNHEY, CDR2 SVGAGI, per germline. The CDR3 runs 13 residues. The CDR3 bases are TGTGCCAGCAGTTACGGCAGGGAAGAGACCCAGTACTTC. This sequence encodes CASSYGREETQYF.